The 30 T cell receptor beta chains given below trace back to one sample, sequenced in a study of blood T cell repertoires in COVID-19. The protocol was immunoSEQ multiplex PCR, while the TCRdb copy is restricted to in-frame clones and leaves out a portion. Of more than 400,000 clones in the sample, 80% to 90% were seen once. Sequences were obtained from peripheral blood. Every receptor here comes from a human donor in a cohort sampled during active COVID-19.

The rearrangement links TRBV7-2 to TRBJ2-7, with 10 bases aligning to TRBD1. This CDR3 region has 14 residues. From germline, CDR1 is SGHTA and CDR2 FQGNSA. J gave up 4 bases and V 5 bases, and 5 bases lay outside the gene matches. In nucleotides, the CDR3 is TGTGCCAGCAGCCCACCGGGACAGGGGTACGAGCAGTACTTC. This gives the protein CASSPPGQGYEQYF.

The chain combines TRBV24-1 with TRBJ2-1; TRBD2 is a possible D gene (6 bases). Germline CDR1 is KGHDR and CDR2 is SFDVKD. CDR3 length: 15 residues. Trimming took 7 bases from V and 9 from J, leaving 21 bases between them. In DNA form, the CDR3 reads TGTGCCACCAGCCCCAGGGTGACGGGAGTGGGTGAGCAGTTCTTC. Residues: CATSPRVTGVGEQFF.

The chain links TRBV9 to TRBJ2-5, with 7 bases lining up with TRBD2. Trimming took 7 bases from V and 4 from J; bases not matched to a gene: 10. CDR1 and CDR2 (germline): SGDLS, YYNGEE. The CDR3 runs to 14 residues. CDR3 region: CASSEAGDRETQYF. In DNA, the CDR3 is TGTGCCAGCTCAGAGGCGGGAGATCGAGAGACCCAGTACTTC. Supplemented by reference TRBV9 and TRBJ2-5, the full variable domain reads DSGVTQTPKHLITATGQRVTLRCSPRSGDLSVYWYQQSLDQGLQFLIQYYNGEERAKGNILERFSAQQFPDLHSELNLSSLELGDSALYFCASSEAGDRETQYFGPGTRLLVL.

The chain combines TRBV5-5 with TRBJ1-1; D is possibly TRBD1 (6 bases). The V end lost 0 bases, the J end lost 5 bases, and 14 bases lay between the germline ends. CDR3 length equals 15 residues. Germline V gene sequence: CDR1 SGHKS, CDR2 YYEKEE (reference sequence). DNA of the CDR3: TGTGCCAGCAGCTTGGCACGGGGGGCTGGGACTGAAGCTTTCTTT. Its protein is CASSLARGAGTEAFF.

J is TRBJ1-1 and V is TRBV3-1 (or the pseudogene TRBV3-2), with 8 bases that match TRBD1. From germline, CDR1 is LGHDT and CDR2 YNNKEL (reference sequence). The trim removed 4 bases at V and 7 bases at J, leaving 5 bases unmatched. This CDR3 comprises 13 residues. The CDR3, as DNA: TGTGCCAGCAGCCGCAGGGGGCAGGGTGAAGCTTTCTTT. This translates into CASSRRGQGEAFF.

As regards this clone: The identical CDR3 is also encoded by other nucleotide sequences in the sample. This sequence joins TRBV3-1 (or the pseudogene TRBV3-2) and TRBJ1-6, with TRBD1 matching 8 bases. The CDR3 totals 14 residues. V was pared by 6 bases and J by 6 bases, with 4 bases of the junction left unmatched. Germline CDR1 and CDR2: LGHDT and YNNKEL (reference sequence). Here the CDR3 reads CASSLGQGNSPLHF. CDR3 nucleotides: TGTGCCAGCAGTCTTGGACAGGGTAATTCACCCCTCCACTTT.

The chain uses TRBV29-1 and TRBJ2-1; maybe TRBD2 (5 bases). Trimming removed 5 bases from V and 7 bases from J, with 12 bases in between. Germline V gene sequence: CDR1 SQVTM, CDR2 ANQGSEA. The CDR3 has 12 amino acids. The chain's CDR3 is CSVSPAANEQFF. The CDR3 DNA sequence: TGCAGCGTTAGCCCAGCGGCTAATGAGCAGTTCTTC.

The rearrangement joins TRBV7-2 to TRBJ2-7; 12 bases match TRBD2. The CDR3 length is 16 residues. The V gene's germline CDR1 is SGHTA and CDR2 FQGNSA. Trimming removed 4 bases from V and 2 bases from J; junction bases left unmatched: 6. This chain's CDR3 is CASSSGTSGPPYEQYF. In DNA form, the CDR3 reads TGTGCCAGCAGCTCAGGGACTAGCGGGCCCCCCTACGAGCAGTACTTC.

DNA of the CDR3: TGCGCCAGCAGCCCGGGACAGGGAATCACCGGGGAGCTGTTTTTT. Translated, it gives CASSPGQGITGELFF. The genes are TRBV5-1 and TRBJ2-2; 9 nucleotides align to TRBD1. V was pared by 4 bases and J by 4 bases, with 5 bases of the junction left unmatched. The CDR3 loop spans 15 amino acids. Germline V CDR1 and CDR2: SGHRS, YFSETQ.

The chain recombines TRBV6-5 with TRBJ2-1; 8 nucleotides line up with TRBD1. The CDR3 length is 14 residues. Germline V gene data show CDR1 as MNHEY and CDR2 as SVGAGI. This CDR3 is CAIDRGITYNEQFF. For the CDR3, the DNA is TGTGCTATAGACAGGGGAATAACCTACAATGAGCAGTTCTTC.

This rearrangement joins TRBV30 to TRBJ1-2; the match to TRBD1 covers 10 bases. The CDR3 sequence is 13 residues long. Unmatched junction bases numbered 4, after V lost 3 bases and J lost 6 bases. Germline V CDR1 and CDR2: GTSNPN, SVGIG (reference sequence). The CDR3 sequence is CAWRQDRGDGYTF. The DNA of the CDR3 is TGTGCCTGGAGACAGGACAGGGGGGATGGCTACACCTTC.

This chain uses TRBV6-6 with TRBJ2-7; 7 bases are a match to TRBD1. This CDR3 region has 14 residues. Germline assignment: CDR1 MNHNY and CDR2 SVGAGI (reference sequence). CDR3 amino acids: CGASSLRQGTEQYF. The CDR3 DNA reads TGTGGGGCGTCCTCATTACGACAGGGTACCGAGCAGTACTTC.

CDR3 nucleotide sequence: TGTGCCAGTCAGGCGGGGGGCACTGAAGCTTTCTTT. Protein sequence: CASQAGGTEAFF. V gene TRBV2 combines with J gene TRBJ1-1, with D perhaps TRBD1 (5 bases). Trimming removed 9 bases from V and 4 bases from J, with 12 bases in between. The CDR3 consists of 12 residues. Germline V CDR1 and CDR2: SNHLY, FYNNEI.

The CDR3: CASSSQGPYYGYTF. The CDR3 coding sequence is TGTGCCAGCAGTTCTCAGGGGCCCTACTATGGCTACACCTTC. This chain uses TRBV27 with TRBJ1-2; D is perhaps TRBD1 (6 bases). The CDR3 runs 14 residues. Germline CDR1 reads MNHEY; CDR2 reads SMNVEV (reference sequence). Trimming stripped 4 bases from V and 3 bases from J, with 12 bases between.

The CDR3 DNA follows: TGCGCCAGCAGCGCCCAAGGGCGGGATAGCAGCACAGATACGCAGTATTTT. This sequence encodes CASSAQGRDSSTDTQYF. The gene calls are TRBV5-1 and TRBJ2-3, with D possibly matching TRBD2 (6 bases). This CDR3 spans 17 amino acids. CDR1 is SGHRS and CDR2 is YFSETQ in the germline V gene. V was trimmed by 4 bases and J by 0 bases, leaving 18 bases between them.

This chain uses TRBV5-6 with TRBJ2-3, with TRBD2 identical over 8 bases. Germline V gene lookup returns CDR1 SGHDT and CDR2 YYEEEE. The CDR3 totals 18 residues. With 3 bases clipped from V and 2 bases from J, the junction kept 14 bases outside the gene matches. CDR3 protein: CASSWGGTASGLTDTQYF. The CDR3, as DNA: TGTGCCAGCAGCTGGGGGGGAACTGCTAGCGGGCTCACAGATACGCAGTATTTT.

CDR3 sequence: CASSPGLAGVRYEQFF. The CDR3 coding sequence is TGTGCCAGCAGCCCGGGACTAGCGGGAGTAAGATATGAGCAGTTCTTC. The J gene is TRBJ2-1, the V gene TRBV11-3; 14 bases line up with TRBD2. CDR3 size: 16 residues. The V and J ends lost 5 bases and 8 bases, in that order; junction bases with no gene match: 8. The germline gives CDR1 SGHNT, CDR2 YENEEA.

The chain couples TRBV13 to TRBJ1-6; no clear D. The germline V and J ends were trimmed by 1 base and 7 bases, with 8 bases remaining between them. Germline V gives CDR1 PRHDT, CDR2 FYEKMQ (reference sequence). CDR3 length equals 14 residues. The CDR3 sequence: CASSLVSRNSPLHF. CDR3 DNA sequence: TGTGCCAGCAGCTTAGTTTCACGGAATTCACCCCTCCACTTT.

The chain is built from TRBV7-9 and TRBJ1-4; D is uncertain. V was cut by 1 base and J by 15 bases, with 12 bases left in between. Germline values: CDR1 SEHNR, CDR2 FQNEAQ (reference sequence). The CDR3 consists of 12 residues. This CDR3 is CASSLGARIMFF. The CDR3 nucleotides read TGTGCCAGCAGCTTAGGGGCGAGAATTATGTTTTTT.

The chain recombines TRBV19 with TRBJ2-7; TRBD1 matches at 7 bases. CDR3 length: 12 residues. J gave up 5 bases and V 10 bases, and 8 bases lay outside the gene matches. Germline-derived CDR1 and CDR2 are LNHDA and SQIVND (reference sequence). CDR3 sequence: CATAGTVDEQYF. The CDR3 DNA is TGTGCCACCGCCGGGACAGTAGACGAGCAGTACTTC.

V usage is TRBV21-1 and J usage is TRBJ2-7; the table gives TRBD1 as D, unverified against the DNA. TRBV21-1 is a listed pseudogene. The CDR3 covers 13 residues. The CDR3 DNA is TGTGCCAGCAGCCCTCAGAGGGGGAACGAGCAGTACTTC. This translates into CASSPQRGNEQYF.

The CDR3: CASRTGAYGYTF. The CDR3 coding sequence is TGTGCCAGCAGGACAGGGGCCTATGGCTACACCTTC. The J gene is TRBJ1-2, the V gene TRBV28; 8 bases fit TRBD1. This CDR3 has 12 amino acids. Germline CDR1 and CDR2: MDHEN and SYDVKM. With 6 bases clipped from V and 4 bases from J, the junction kept 1 base outside the gene matches.

This chain connects TRBV5-6 to TRBJ1-5, with 9 bases that match TRBD1. Unmatched junction bases numbered 8, after V lost 4 bases and J lost 6 bases. There are 15 residues in the CDR3. CDR1 SGHDT and CDR2 YYEEEE come from the germline V gene. The CDR3 DNA sequence: TGTGCCAGCAGCGCAACAGGGGGCTGGTCTCAGCCCCAGCATTTT. Its translation is CASSATGGWSQPQHF.

The genes are TRBV20-1 and TRBJ2-7; D remains ambiguous. Germline CDR1 reads DFQATT; CDR2 reads SNEGSKA (reference sequence). This CDR3 has 11 residues. The V end was cut by 6 bases, the J end by 3 bases, with 9 bases between. The CDR3 reads CSAPFHYEQYF. As DNA, the CDR3 is TGCAGTGCCCCATTCCACTACGAGCAGTACTTC.

This chain links TRBV6-5 with TRBJ2-1, with a possible D match to TRBD1 (5 bases). The CDR3 is 15 amino acids. CDR1 is MNHEY and CDR2 is SVGAGI in the germline V gene. Trimming pared 6 bases from V and 2 bases from J, leaving 14 bases between. CDR3 DNA sequence: TGTGCCAGCAGCCCCAGCAGGGCGGCCTACAATGAGCAGTTCTTC. This codes for CASSPSRAAYNEQFF.

The DNA for the CDR3 is TGTGCCAGCAGCTTCTACTCTGCCCACGAGCAGTACTTC. Its protein is CASSFYSAHEQYF. The rearrangement uses TRBV5-6 and TRBJ2-7; D not certain. The V end lost 2 bases, the J end lost 5 bases, and 11 bases lay between the germline ends. The CDR3 consists of 13 residues. Per the germline V gene, CDR1 is SGHDT and CDR2 is YYEEEE.

The chain recombines TRBV28 with TRBJ1-3, with TRBD1 matching 7 bases. After removal of 1 base from V and 0 bases from J, the junction contained 3 bases not matched to a gene. Germline CDR1 reads MDHEN; CDR2 reads SYDVKM. The CDR3 length is 16 residues. The CDR3 DNA sequence: TGTGCCAGCAGTTTATTACAGGGGAGCTCTGGAAACACCATATATTTT. Its translation is CASSLLQGSSGNTIYF.

The chain recombines TRBV6-5 with TRBJ1-1, with D uncertain. The CDR3 length is 15 residues. Germline V gene data show CDR1 as MNHEY and CDR2 as SVGAGI. V shed 6 bases and J shed 0 bases, with 14 bases lying between them. The CDR3 coding sequence is TGTGCCAGCAGGAGGGCCTCGCCTATGAACACTGAAGCTTTCTTT. It translates to CASRRASPMNTEAFF.

V usage is TRBV19 and J usage is TRBJ2-3, with 10 bases matching TRBD2. The CDR3 sequence is 14 residues long. After removal of 4 bases from V and 4 bases from J, the junction contained 2 bases not matched to a gene. CDR1 and CDR2 (germline): LNHDA, SQIVND (reference sequence). CDR3 loop: CASSTGLASDTQYF. As DNA, the CDR3 is TGTGCCAGTAGTACGGGACTAGCGTCAGATACGCAGTATTTT.

A few counts support this clone. The rearrangement links TRBV19 to TRBJ2-7, with 14 bases matching TRBD2. Germline assignment: CDR1 LNHDA and CDR2 SQIVND (reference sequence). The V gene end was trimmed by 5 bases and the J gene end by 6 bases; junction bases not matched to a gene: 6. The CDR3 is 15 residues long. The CDR3, as DNA: TGTGCCAGTAGTGTAGGACTAGCGGGAGGTGCCGAGCAGTACTTC. Protein product: CASSVGLAGGAEQYF.